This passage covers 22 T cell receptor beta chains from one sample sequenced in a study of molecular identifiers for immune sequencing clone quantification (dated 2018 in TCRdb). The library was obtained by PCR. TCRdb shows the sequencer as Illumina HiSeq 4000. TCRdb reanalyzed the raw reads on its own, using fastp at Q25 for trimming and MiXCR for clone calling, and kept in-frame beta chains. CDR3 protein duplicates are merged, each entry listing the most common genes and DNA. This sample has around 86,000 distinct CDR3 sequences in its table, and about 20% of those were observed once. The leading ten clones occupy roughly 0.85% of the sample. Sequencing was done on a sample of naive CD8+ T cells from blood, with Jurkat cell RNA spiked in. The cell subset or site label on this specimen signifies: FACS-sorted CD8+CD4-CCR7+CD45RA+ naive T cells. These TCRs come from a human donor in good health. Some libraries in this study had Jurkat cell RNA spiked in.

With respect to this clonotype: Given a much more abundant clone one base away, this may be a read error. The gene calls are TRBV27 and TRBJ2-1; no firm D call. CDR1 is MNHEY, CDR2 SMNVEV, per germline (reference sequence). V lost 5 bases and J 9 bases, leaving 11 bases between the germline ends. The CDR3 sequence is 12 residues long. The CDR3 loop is CASSQDFGEQFF. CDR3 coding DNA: TGTGCCAGCAGTCAGGATTTCGGTGAGCAGTTCTTC.

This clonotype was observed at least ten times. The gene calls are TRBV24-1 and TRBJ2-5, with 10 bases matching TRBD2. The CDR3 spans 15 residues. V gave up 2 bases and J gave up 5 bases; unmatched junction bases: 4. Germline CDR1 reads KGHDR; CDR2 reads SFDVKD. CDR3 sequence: CATSDSSGGTETQYF. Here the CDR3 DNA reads TGTGCCACCAGTGATTCTAGCGGGGGAACGGAGACCCAGTACTTC.

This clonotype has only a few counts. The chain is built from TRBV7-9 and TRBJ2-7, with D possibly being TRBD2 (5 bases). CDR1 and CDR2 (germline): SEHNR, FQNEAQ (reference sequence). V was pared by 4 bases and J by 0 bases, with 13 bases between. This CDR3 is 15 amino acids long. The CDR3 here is CASSSADSSSYEQYF. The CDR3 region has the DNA TGTGCCAGCAGCTCCGCGGACTCTTCCTCCTACGAGCAGTACTTC.

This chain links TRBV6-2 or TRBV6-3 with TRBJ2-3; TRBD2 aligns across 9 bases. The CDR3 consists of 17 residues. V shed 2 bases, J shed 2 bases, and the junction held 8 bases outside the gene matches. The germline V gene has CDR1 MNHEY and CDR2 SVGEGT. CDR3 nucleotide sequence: TGTGCCAGCAGTTACGTGGGGAGGACTAGCGACACAGATACGCAGTATTTT. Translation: CASSYVGRTSDTDTQYF.

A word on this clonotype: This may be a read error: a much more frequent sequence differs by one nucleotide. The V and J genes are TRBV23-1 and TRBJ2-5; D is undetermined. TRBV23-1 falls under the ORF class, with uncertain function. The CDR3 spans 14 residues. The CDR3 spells CVSSPVGGQETQYF. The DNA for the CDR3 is TGCGTCAGCAGTCCCGTCGGCGGACAAGAGACCCAGTACTTC.

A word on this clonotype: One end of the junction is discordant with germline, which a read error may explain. The CDR3 loop reads CASSFGDRSYERYF. In DNA form, the CDR3 reads TGTGCCAGCAGTTTTGGGGACAGGTCCTACGAGCGGTACTTC. The chain carries TRBV27 and TRBJ2-7; 8 nucleotides line up with TRBD1. CDR1 MNHEY and CDR2 SMNVEV come from the germline V gene (reference sequence). The CDR3 loop spans 14 amino acids.

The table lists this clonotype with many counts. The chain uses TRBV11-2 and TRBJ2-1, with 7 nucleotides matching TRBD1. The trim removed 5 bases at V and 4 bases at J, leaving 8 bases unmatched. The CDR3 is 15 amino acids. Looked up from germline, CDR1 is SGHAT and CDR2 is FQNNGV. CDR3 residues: CASSAQPGQYNEQFF. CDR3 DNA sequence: TGTGCCAGCAGCGCCCAACCGGGACAGTACAATGAGCAGTTCTTC.

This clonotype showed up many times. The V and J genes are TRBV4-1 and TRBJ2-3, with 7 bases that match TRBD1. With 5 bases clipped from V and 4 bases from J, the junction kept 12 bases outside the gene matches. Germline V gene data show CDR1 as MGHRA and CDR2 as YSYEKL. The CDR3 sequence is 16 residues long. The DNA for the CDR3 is TGCGCCAGCAGCGGACGGACAGGCCTTACGGCAGATACGCAGTATTTT. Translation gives CASSGRTGLTADTQYF.

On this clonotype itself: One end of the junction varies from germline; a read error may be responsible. Here the CDR3 DNA reads TGTGCCAGCCGGAAGGTGGGGTACGAGCAGTACTTT. Translating it yields CASRKVGYEQYF. The genes are TRBV5-3 and TRBJ2-7; D remains ambiguous. TRBV5-3 is flagged as an ORF with uncertain function. This CDR3 is built from 12 residues.

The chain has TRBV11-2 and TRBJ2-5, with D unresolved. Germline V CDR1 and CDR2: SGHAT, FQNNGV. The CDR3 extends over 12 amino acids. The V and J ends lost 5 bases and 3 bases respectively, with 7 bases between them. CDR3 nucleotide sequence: TGTGCCAGCAGCCACCTAAAAGAGACCCAGTACTTC. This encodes CASSHLKETQYF. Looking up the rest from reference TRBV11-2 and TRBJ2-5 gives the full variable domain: EAGVAQSPRYKIIEKRQSVAFWCNPISGHATLYWYQQILGQGPKLLIQFQNNGVVDDSQLPKDRFSAERLKGVDSTLKIQPAKLEDSAVYLCASSHLKETQYFGPGTRLLVL.

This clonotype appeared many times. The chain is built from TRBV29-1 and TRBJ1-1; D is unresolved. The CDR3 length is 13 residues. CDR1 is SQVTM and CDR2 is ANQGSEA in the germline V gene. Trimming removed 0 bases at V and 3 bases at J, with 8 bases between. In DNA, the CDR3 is TGCAGCGTTGAAGACCCTCCGGACACTGAAGCTTTCTTT. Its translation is CSVEDPPDTEAFF.

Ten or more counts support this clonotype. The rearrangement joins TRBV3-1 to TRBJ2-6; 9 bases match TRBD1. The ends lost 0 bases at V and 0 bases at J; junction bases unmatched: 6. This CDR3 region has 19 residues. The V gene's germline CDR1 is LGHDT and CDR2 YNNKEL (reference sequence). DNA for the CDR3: TGTGCCAGCAGCCAAGATGGGACAGGGTATTCCTCTGGGGCCAACGTCCTGACTTTC. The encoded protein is CASSQDGTGYSSGANVLTF. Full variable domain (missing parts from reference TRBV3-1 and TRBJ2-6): DTAVSQTPKYLVTQMGNDKSIKCEQNLGHDTMYWYKQDSKKFLKIMFSYNNKELIINETVPNRFSPKSPDKAHLNLHINSLELGDSAVYFCASSQDGTGYSSGANVLTFGAGSRLTVL.

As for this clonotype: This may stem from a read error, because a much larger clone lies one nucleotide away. In DNA form, the CDR3 reads TGTGCCTCCGAGGACATCTCCTACGAGCAGTACTTC. This gives the protein CASEDISYEQYF. This chain links TRBV19 with TRBJ2-7; perhaps TRBD1 as D (5 bases). The CDR3 has 12 amino acids. V lost 11 bases and J 0 bases, leaving 11 bases between the germline ends. Germline V gene lookup returns CDR1 LNHDA and CDR2 SQIVND (reference sequence).

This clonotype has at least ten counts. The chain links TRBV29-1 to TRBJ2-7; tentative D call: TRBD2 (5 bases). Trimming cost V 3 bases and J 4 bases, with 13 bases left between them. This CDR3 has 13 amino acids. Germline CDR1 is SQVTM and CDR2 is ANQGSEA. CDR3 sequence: CSVDAGDVYEQYF. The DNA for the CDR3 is TGCAGCGTTGACGCCGGGGATGTGTACGAGCAGTACTTC.

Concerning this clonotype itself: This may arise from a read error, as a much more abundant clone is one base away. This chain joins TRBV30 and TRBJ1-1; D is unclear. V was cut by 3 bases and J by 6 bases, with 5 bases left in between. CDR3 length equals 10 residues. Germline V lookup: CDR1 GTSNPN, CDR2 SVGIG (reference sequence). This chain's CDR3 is CAWRGAEAFF. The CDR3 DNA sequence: TGTGCCTGGAGAGGCGCTGAAGCTTTCTTT. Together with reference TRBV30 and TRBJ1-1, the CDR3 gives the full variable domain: SQTIHQWPATLVQPVGSPLSLECTVEGTSNPNLYWYRQAAGRGLQLLFYSVGIGQISSEVPQNLSASRPQDRQFILSSKKLLLSDSGFYLCAWRGAEAFFGQGTRLTVV.

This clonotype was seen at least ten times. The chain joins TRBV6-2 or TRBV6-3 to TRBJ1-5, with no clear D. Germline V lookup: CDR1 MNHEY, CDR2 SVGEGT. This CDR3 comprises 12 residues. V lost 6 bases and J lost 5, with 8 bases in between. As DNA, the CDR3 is TGTGCCAGCAGCTATTATGATCAGCCCCAGCATTTT. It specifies CASSYYDQPQHF.

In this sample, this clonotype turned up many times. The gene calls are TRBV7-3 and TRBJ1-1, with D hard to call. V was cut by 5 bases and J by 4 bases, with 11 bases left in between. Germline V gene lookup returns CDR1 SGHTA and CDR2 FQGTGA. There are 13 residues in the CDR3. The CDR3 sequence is CASSAGLGTEAFF. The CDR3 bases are TGTGCCAGCAGCGCTGGACTCGGCACTGAAGCTTTCTTT.

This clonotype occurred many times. CDR3 residues: CASSTVESSYNEQFF. CDR3 DNA: TGTGCCAGCAGTACGGTAGAAAGCTCCTACAATGAGCAGTTCTTC. V and J are TRBV6-2 or TRBV6-3 and TRBJ2-1; D not resolved. Between the trimmed V and J ends, which lost 5 bases and 0 bases, there was a span of 11 bases. The CDR3 length is 15 residues. Germline CDR1 MNHEY, CDR2 SVGEGT.

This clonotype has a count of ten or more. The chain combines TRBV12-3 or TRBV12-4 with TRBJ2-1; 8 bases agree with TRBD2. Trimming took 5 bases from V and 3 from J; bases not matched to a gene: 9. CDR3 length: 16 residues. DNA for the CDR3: TGTGCCAGCAGTCCCCTCGGGGGGGGCCTCTACAATGAGCAGTTCTTC. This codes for CASSPLGGGLYNEQFF.

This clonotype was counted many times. The CDR3 spells CASSEWGLFSSQYF. In DNA form, the CDR3 reads TGTGCCAGCAGTGAATGGGGCCTGTTTTCGTCCCAGTACTTC. The chain links TRBV25-1 to TRBJ2-5, with D possibly being TRBD1 (5 bases). V was clipped by 1 base and J by 9 bases, with 15 bases between them. Germline V gives CDR1 MGHDK, CDR2 SYGVNS. The CDR3 totals 14 residues.

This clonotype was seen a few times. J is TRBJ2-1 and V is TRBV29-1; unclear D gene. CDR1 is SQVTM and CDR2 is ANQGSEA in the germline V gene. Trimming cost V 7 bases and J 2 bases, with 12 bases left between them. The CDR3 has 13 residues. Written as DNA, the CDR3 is TGCAGCGCAAAGCCTGAACCCTACAATGAGCAGTTCTTC. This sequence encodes CSAKPEPYNEQFF.

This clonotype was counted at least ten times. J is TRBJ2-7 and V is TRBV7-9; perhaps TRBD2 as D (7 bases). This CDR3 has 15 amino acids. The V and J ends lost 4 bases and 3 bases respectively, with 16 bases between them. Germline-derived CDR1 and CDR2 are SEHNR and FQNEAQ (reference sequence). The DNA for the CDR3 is TGTGCCAGCAGCTCAACAGGGAGGGGAATCTACGAGCAGTACTTC. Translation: CASSSTGRGIYEQYF.